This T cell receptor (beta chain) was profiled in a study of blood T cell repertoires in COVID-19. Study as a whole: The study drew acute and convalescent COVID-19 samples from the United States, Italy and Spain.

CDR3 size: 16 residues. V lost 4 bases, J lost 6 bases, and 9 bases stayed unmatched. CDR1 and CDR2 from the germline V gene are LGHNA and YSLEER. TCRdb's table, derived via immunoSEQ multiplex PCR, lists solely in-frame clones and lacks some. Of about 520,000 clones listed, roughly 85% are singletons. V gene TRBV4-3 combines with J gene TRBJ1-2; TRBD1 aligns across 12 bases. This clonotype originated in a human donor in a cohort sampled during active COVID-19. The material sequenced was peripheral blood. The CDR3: CASSLGSGQGAHGYTF. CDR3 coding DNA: TGCGCCAGCAGCCTGGGTTCGGGACAGGGGGCTCATGGCTACACCTTC.